The entry below describes one T cell receptor (beta chain). This clone was seen just once. The antigen it binds to is not known. Base qualities are not recorded, but no much larger clone differs from it by a single base. The CDR3, from cysteine to phenylalanine, totals 14 residues. The kept DNA is CDR3 alone, 42 bases in frame from the first base. V gives up 5 bases and J gives up 3 bases, and the segment between their germline ends measures 14 bases. Looking up the germline V gene yields CDR1 SGHNT and CDR2 YENEEA. This specimen belongs to a study of blood T cell repertoires in COVID-19 (dated by TCRdb to 2019 to 2021). Regarding the study in general: Samples covering the acute and convalescent phases of COVID-19 were provided by collaborators in the United States, Italy and Spain. The prospective study material was composed of cDNA or gDNA derived from T cells, B-cell-depleted T cells, or PBMCs. Subjects who had been exposed to COVID-19, were actively infected with it, or had recovered from it provided the deeply sampled blood TCRbeta repertoires that made up the dataset. A freely available public database, intended as a resource for researchers studying the immune response to SARS-CoV-2, is where the repertoires were released. Samples came from the ongoing ImmuneRACE study (first 160 participants) plus 1,254 subjects from 6 global collaborators. A de-identified subject ID, COVID-19 status, age in years and sex were almost always included in the sample metadata. Where available, HLA class I and class II types were obtained from metadata supplied by the sample provider rather than from assay-based typing. General study outcomes and caveats: The amount of clinical and demographic metadata varied by source and participant and was provided uncurated.

TCRbeta CDR3 regions were amplified from genomic DNA using the immunoSEQ Assay, a bias-controlled multiplex PCR. Concerning the study's data processing: Within the assay, amplification of reference gene primers was used to estimate how many nucleated cells each sample contained. To quantify the absolute abundance of each unique TCRbeta CDR3 rearrangement, sequence reads were collapsed and filtered. For each sample, productive Simpson clonality was calculated by taking the square root of Simpson's diversity index across productive rearrangements. TCRdb limited this immuneACCESS table to in-frame rearrangements with V and J called. A share of clones is missing; checked studies link under half to unresolved V genes, and the rest is unexplained. The V and J calls and the clone size are those of that table, but D and trimming were determined from the DNA. The sample data list 200,000 to 250,000 clones, and less than 90% of these were observed just once. 5.5% to 8% of the sample belongs to the ten largest clones.

Each collaborating institution followed its own protocols to collect whole blood in K2EDTA tubes. For TCRbeta analysis, collaborator samples were shipped as frozen whole blood, as isolated PBMCs, or as DNA extracted from either sample type. The sequence derives from a man aged 60 to 69 with acute or convalescent COVID-19. Sequencing was done on a sample of peripheral blood. This receptor chain uses TRBV11-3 and TRBJ2-7; there is no confident call for the D gene. CDR3 loop: CASSNRNSLYEQYF. Here is the DNA: TGTGCCAGCAGCAACCGGAATAGCCTCTACGAGCAGTACTTC.